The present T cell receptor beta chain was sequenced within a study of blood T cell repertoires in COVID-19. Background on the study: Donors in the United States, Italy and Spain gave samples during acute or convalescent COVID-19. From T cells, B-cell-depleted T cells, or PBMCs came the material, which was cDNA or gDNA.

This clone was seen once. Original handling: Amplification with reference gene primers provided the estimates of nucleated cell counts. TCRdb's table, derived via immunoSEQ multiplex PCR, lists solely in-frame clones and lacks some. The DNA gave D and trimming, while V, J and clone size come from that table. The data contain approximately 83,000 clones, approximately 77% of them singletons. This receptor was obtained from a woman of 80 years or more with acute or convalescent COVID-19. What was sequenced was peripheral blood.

The CDR3 sequence: CASSLGGVDYEQYF. CDR3 sequence (DNA): TGTGCCAGCAGCTTGGGCGGGGTGGACTACGAGCAGTACTTC. The chain employs TRBV7-2 and TRBJ2-7, with D tentatively TRBD2 (6 bases). The germline gives CDR1 SGHTA, CDR2 FQGNSA. The CDR3 has 14 amino acids. V was clipped by 3 bases and J by 3 bases, with 12 bases between them.